The 2 T cell receptor beta chains below all came from one sample that was sequenced in a study of T cell responses to AZD1222 COVID-19 vaccine. Sequencing used immunoSEQ multiplex PCR; TCRdb keeps in-frame clones, though not all of them. Of some 86,000 clones listed, roughly 80% were seen once; the top ten hold around 21%. Here the sequenced sample was peripheral blood, taken on day 0 of AZD1222 vaccination. The receptor source for this set is an adult in good health.

V and J are TRBV10-3 and TRBJ1-1; unclear D gene. The CDR3 covers 14 residues. The V gene's germline CDR1 is ENHRY and CDR2 SYGVKD. V dropped 2 bases and J dropped 3 bases, with 10 bases sitting between them. The CDR3 nucleotides read TGTGCCATCAGTGAGAAGTTCTGGGACACTGAAGCTTTCTTT. Translation: CAISEKFWDTEAFF.

The chain uses TRBV6-5 and TRBJ2-5, with 8 bases lining up with TRBD1. The CDR3 covers 15 residues. Trimming took 5 bases from V and 1 from J; bases not matched to a gene: 6. Germline CDR1 and CDR2: MNHEY and SVGAGI. CDR3 region: CASSKTGVLQETQYF. The DNA of the CDR3 is TGTGCCAGCAGTAAGACAGGGGTCCTCCAAGAGACCCAGTACTTC.